This T cell receptor beta chain emerged from a study of blood T cell repertoires in COVID-19. For the study at large: The United States, Italy and Spain provided the acute and convalescent COVID-19 samples. PBMCs, B-cell-depleted T cells, or T cells provided the cDNA or gDNA that made up the material.

Authors' processing steps: Estimation of nucleated cell counts relied on the amplification of reference gene primers. Clones were sequenced by immunoSEQ multiplex PCR, and TCRdb holds only the in-frame ones, with some missing. V and J calls and clone size are given by that table; D and trimming were obtained from the DNA. The sample carries 110,000 to 150,000 clones, over 75% recorded once. Sequencing was performed on peripheral blood. This sequence originates from a woman in her fifties or sixties with active COVID-19.

The CDR3 here is CASSQAGGPHEQYF. As DNA, the CDR3 is TGTGCCAGCAGCCAAGCGGGAGGGCCCCACGAGCAGTACTTC. The rearrangement joins TRBV9 to TRBJ2-7; 10 bases are a match to TRBD2. The junction had 6 bases not matched to a gene; V was cut back by 4 bases and J by 5 bases. The germline CDR1 and CDR2 sequences are SGDLS and YYNGEE. CDR3 length equals 14 residues.